The 6 T cell receptor beta chains listed next were all sequenced from one sample in a study of T cell repertoires in cytomegalovirus infection. In TCRdb, the reads were re-called with MiXCR into one record per CDR3 protein. In the table there are about 700,000 distinct CDR3 sequences, around 30% of which are singletons. Antigens of these TCRs are unknown. The sequencing used cultured PBMCs, collected from culture after CMV antigen stimulation. These receptors were collected from a human donor in good health (CMV status not recorded). Some clones in this sample may be carry-over from other donors' samples.

This clonotype came up a few times. The chain carries TRBV12-3 or TRBV12-4 and TRBJ2-7; 7 nucleotides line up with TRBD2. This CDR3 has 15 amino acids. Trimming removed 2 bases from V and 2 bases from J; junction bases left unmatched: 6. In DNA form, the CDR3 reads TGTGCCAGCAGTTTATGGGCTAGCGGAGCCTACGAGCAGTACTTC. Protein: CASSLWASGAYEQYF.

This clonotype was observed a handful of times. J is TRBJ1-1 and V is TRBV19; D perhaps matches TRBD1 (5 bases). Trimming removed 2 bases from V and 5 bases from J, with 12 bases in between. This CDR3 contains 14 residues. Looked up from germline, CDR1 is LNHDA and CDR2 is SQIVND (reference sequence). DNA for the CDR3: TGTGCCAGTAGTATAACCCCCAGGGTGACTGAAGCTTTCTTT. Its translation is CASSITPRVTEAFF.

The chain is built from TRBV19 and TRBJ2-2, with TRBD2 identical over 14 bases. V lost 4 bases to trimming and J lost 1 base; unmatched junction nucleotides: 11. The CDR3 runs 20 residues. CDR1 is LNHDA and CDR2 is SQIVND in the germline V gene (reference sequence). CDR3 amino acids: CASSTLHRGLAGVNTGELFF. CDR3 nucleotides: TGTGCCAGTAGTACGCTCCACCGGGGACTAGCGGGGGTGAACACCGGGGAGCTGTTTTTT. The whole variable domain, filled in from reference TRBV19 and TRBJ2-2, reads DGGITQSPKYLFRKEGQNVTLSCEQNLNHDAMYWYRQDPGQGLRLIYYSQIVNDFQKGDIAEGYSVSREKKESFPLTVTSAQKNPTAFYLCASSTLHRGLAGVNTGELFFGEGSRLTVL.

This clonotype turned up a few times. This chain uses TRBV20-1 with TRBJ2-1; D assignment may be TRBD1 or TRBD2 (6 bases each). This CDR3 is built from 15 residues. Germline CDR1 reads DFQATT; CDR2 reads SNEGSKA (reference sequence). Trimming pared 6 bases from V and 5 bases from J, leaving 20 bases between. CDR3 loop: CSASKNGGLDNEQFF. The DNA for the CDR3 is TGCAGTGCGTCAAAAAACGGGGGCTTGGACAATGAGCAGTTCTTC.

This clonotype has only a few counts. The chain combines TRBV2 with TRBJ2-3, with D perhaps matching TRBD2 (6 bases). Trimming stripped 3 bases from V and 0 bases from J, with 16 bases between. This CDR3 spans 17 amino acids. Germline V gene data show CDR1 as SNHLY and CDR2 as FYNNEI. DNA of the CDR3: TGTGCCAGCAGTGAGGGACTTCGCGGGGTTAGCACAGATACGCAGTATTTT. Amino acid sequence: CASSEGLRGVSTDTQYF.

The V and J genes are TRBV30 and TRBJ2-1; no clear D gene. Trimming removed 0 bases at V and 8 bases at J, with 11 bases between. CDR3 length: 13 amino acids. From germline, CDR1 is GTSNPN and CDR2 SVGIG (reference sequence). The CDR3 loop reads CAWSVPPSDEQFF. CDR3 sequence (DNA): TGTGCCTGGAGTGTACCACCCAGCGATGAGCAGTTCTTC. The full variable domain, completed using reference TRBV30 and TRBJ2-1, is SQTIHQWPATLVQPVGSPLSLECTVEGTSNPNLYWYRQAAGRGLQLLFYSVGIGQISSEVPQNLSASRPQDRQFILSSKKLLLSDSGFYLCAWSVPPSDEQFFGPGTRLTVL.